The present TCR beta chain was sequenced within a study of T cell responses to AZD1222 COVID-19 vaccine. Whole-study findings and limits: The donors showed a predominance of white British ancestry and of females, with possible underestimation of clonal diversity. Baseline seropositivity occurred in only a handful of AZD1222 recipients. Increased Spike-specific TCR breadth and depth were observed after two AZD1222 doses.

Only in-frame clones appear in the TCRdb table, and some are missing; sequencing was by immunoSEQ multiplex PCR. The sample consists of about 150,000 clones, about nine tenths of them appearing once. A word on this clone: As yet, its antigen is unknown.

The CDR3 extends over 16 amino acids. The trim removed 7 bases at V and 1 base at J, leaving 10 bases unmatched. Looked up from germline, CDR1 is GTSNPN and CDR2 is SVGIG (reference sequence). The receptor was derived from an adult who received the AZD1222 COVID-19 vaccine. Specimen: peripheral blood, collected 28 days after the second AZD1222 dose. The chain couples TRBV30 to TRBJ2-1; 10 bases align to TRBD2. The CDR3 DNA is TGTGCCTCCCACGGAGGAGCGGGAGGGTCCTACAATGAGCAGTTCTTC. This encodes CASHGGAGGSYNEQFF.